The 18 T cell receptor beta chains below all came from one sample that was sequenced in a study of beta chain features in type 1 diabetes. Study outcomes and limitations: TCRB CDR3s were moderately but significantly shorter in Type 1 diabetes patients in all four CD4+ subsets.

These receptors are not linked to any known antigen. As every portion of the isolated RNA was reverse transcribed, the sequencing read expressed TCRB transcripts. Sequenced by immunoSEQ multiplex PCR; TCRdb stores in-frame clones only, minus some. The table lists approximately 730,000 clones, 13% of them singletons. The sequencing sample was made of naive CD4+ T cells from blood. The receptor source for this set is a man younger than 35 with type 1 diabetes.

The DNA of the CDR3 is TGTGCCAGCAGCCGGGACAGCCTGAATGAAAAACTGTTTTTT. This codes for CASSRDSLNEKLFF. The gene calls are TRBV5-6 and TRBJ1-4; 7 bases align to TRBD1. Germline assignment: CDR1 SGHDT and CDR2 YYEEEE. The CDR3 has 14 residues. With 4 bases clipped from V and 5 bases from J, the junction kept 5 bases outside the gene matches. Supplemented by reference TRBV5-6 and TRBJ1-4, the full variable domain reads DAGVTQSPTHLIKTRGQQVTLRCSPKSGHDTVSWYQQALGQGPQFIFQYYEEEERQRGNFPDRFSGHQFPNYSSELNVNALLLGDSALYLCASSRDSLNEKLFFGSGTQLSVL.

This clone was seen more than once but under ten times. The rearrangement uses TRBV15 and TRBJ1-4, with D unresolved. Germline V gene sequence: CDR1 LNHNV, CDR2 YYDKDF (reference sequence). V was pared by 0 bases and J by 4 bases, with 9 bases between. CDR3 length equals 15 residues. Here the CDR3 DNA reads TGTGCCACCAGCAGAGATGGGAGGGATAATGAAAAACTGTTTTTT. This translates into CATSRDGRDNEKLFF.

This sequence joins TRBV25-1 and TRBJ2-3, with D possibly being TRBD2 (6 bases). The germline gives CDR1 MGHDK, CDR2 SYGVNS. Between the trimmed V and J ends, which lost 5 bases and 4 bases, there was a span of 13 bases. The CDR3 is 14 residues long. This CDR3 is CASSLVGGADTQYF. The CDR3 DNA sequence: TGTGCCAGCAGTTTGGTGGGCGGGGCAGATACGCAGTATTTT.

Notes on this clone: Since no conserved phenylalanine or tryptophan closes the CDR3, a read error is the likely cause. The chain combines TRBV13 with TRBJ1-2; a weak D match, TRBD1 (6 bases). Germline CDR1 reads PRHDT; CDR2 reads FYEKMQ (reference sequence). V lost 2 bases to trimming and J lost 5 bases, with 9 bases between them. The CDR3 is made up of 13 amino acids. CDR3 amino acids: CASSLQGFYGYTL. CDR3 nucleotide sequence: TGTGCCAGCAGCTTACAGGGGTTTTATGGCTACACCCTC.

The sample holds a few counts of this clone. The V call is TRBV29-1, the J call TRBJ1-3; possibly TRBD1 for D (6 bases). Looked up from germline, CDR1 is SQVTM and CDR2 is ANQGSEA. CDR3 length: 15 residues. Trimming pared 6 bases from V and 0 bases from J, leaving 15 bases between. The CDR3 sequence is CSVDAGQTSGNTIYF. The CDR3 DNA follows: TGCAGCGTCGACGCCGGACAGACCTCTGGAAACACCATATATTTT.

The rearrangement joins TRBV23-1 to TRBJ2-5; tentative D call: TRBD1 (6 bases). TRBV23-1 is classed as an ORF, of uncertain function. The V end lost 8 bases, the J end lost 0 bases, and 25 bases lay between the germline ends. This CDR3 spans 18 amino acids. In nucleotides, the CDR3 is TGCGCCAGCCGCCCGCTATTTTACGGGACATCGTACCAAGAGACCCAGTACTTC. This codes for CASRPLFYGTSYQETQYF.

The chain recombines TRBV9 with TRBJ2-3; TRBD2 agrees at 7 bases. Germline V gene sequence: CDR1 SGDLS, CDR2 YYNGEE. Trimming removed 4 bases from V and 3 bases from J; junction bases left unmatched: 8. The CDR3 runs to 15 residues. The DNA of the CDR3 is TGTGCCAGCAGCCCAGTGGCTAGCGGAACAGATACGCAGTATTTT. Encoded protein: CASSPVASGTDTQYF.

The chain is built from TRBV18 and TRBJ2-2; D is possibly TRBD1 or TRBD2 (5 bases each). Germline V gene sequence: CDR1 KGHSH, CDR2 LQKENI. V was pared by 2 bases and J by 4 bases, with 17 bases between. The CDR3 length is 17 residues. In DNA, the CDR3 is TGTGCCAGCTCACCAAGTCGCCGGGGCCAGGGCACCGGGGAGCTGTTTTTT. Translated, it gives CASSPSRRGQGTGELFF.

This clone was detected a few times. This chain uses TRBV18 with TRBJ2-3; the D gene is possibly TRBD2 (6 bases). The V and J ends lost 2 bases and 4 bases respectively, with 10 bases between them. Looked up from germline, CDR1 is KGHSH and CDR2 is LQKENI. This CDR3 region has 14 residues. The CDR3 here is CASSPGGGSDTQYF. Written as DNA, the CDR3 is TGTGCCAGCTCACCAGGGGGAGGATCAGATACGCAGTATTTT.

This sequence joins TRBV7-6 and TRBJ2-5; the D is unclear. From germline, CDR1 is SGHVS and CDR2 FNYEAQ. V was trimmed by 0 bases and J by 6 bases, leaving 11 bases between them. This CDR3 contains 14 residues. The CDR3 bases are TGTGCCAGCAGCTTAGCATGGTCAGAAAAGACCCAGTACTTC. Protein sequence: CASSLAWSEKTQYF. Full variable domain (rest looked up from reference TRBV7-6 and TRBJ2-5): GAGVSQSPRYKVTKRGQDVALRCDPISGHVSLYWYRQALGQGPEFLTYFNYEAQQDKSGLPNDRFSAERPEGSISTLTIQRTEQRDSAMYRCASSLAWSEKTQYFGPGTRLLVL.

Only a few counts were recorded for this clone. The V call is TRBV28, the J call TRBJ2-3; TRBD2 aligns across 12 bases. V lost 3 bases and J lost 4; bases outside the gene matches: 5. The CDR3 is made up of 16 amino acids. Germline CDR1 and CDR2: MDHEN and SYDVKM. The CDR3 spells CASSFPSGGAPDTQYF. CDR3 sequence (DNA): TGTGCCAGCAGTTTCCCTAGCGGGGGGGCCCCAGATACGCAGTATTTT.

The rearrangement links TRBV30 to TRBJ1-2; perhaps TRBD1 as D (6 bases). This CDR3 has 13 residues. Germline V gene sequence: CDR1 GTSNPN, CDR2 SVGIG (reference sequence). Trimming pared 0 bases from V and 3 bases from J, leaving 8 bases between. CDR3 bases: TGTGCCTGGAGTGTACCAGGGGACTATGGCTACACCTTC. It translates to CAWSVPGDYGYTF.

This rearrangement joins TRBV30 to TRBJ2-3, with 7 positions matching TRBD1. This CDR3 spans 14 amino acids. Germline CDR1 GTSNPN, CDR2 SVGIG (reference sequence). V was clipped by 7 bases and J by 8 bases; unmatched bases: 15. CDR3 region: CASTLETGLGTQYF. Written as DNA, the CDR3 is TGTGCCTCGACCTTAGAGACAGGGCTCGGTACGCAGTATTTT.

The chain employs TRBV18 and TRBJ1-5, with D maybe TRBD1 (6 bases). Germline values: CDR1 KGHSH, CDR2 LQKENI. Deletions cut 5 bases from V and 3 bases from J, with 14 bases between. The CDR3 loop spans 15 amino acids. This CDR3 reads CASSATGGFNQPQHF. DNA for the CDR3: TGTGCCAGCTCAGCCACGGGGGGCTTCAATCAGCCCCAGCATTTT.

In the case of this clone: This same CDR3 is encoded by further DNA sequences in the sample. J is TRBJ2-7 and V is TRBV2; D possibly uses TRBD1 or TRBD2 (5 bases each). Per germline, CDR1 SNHLY and CDR2 FYNNEI. The CDR3 covers 13 residues. The V and J ends lost 6 bases and 2 bases respectively, with 11 bases between them. The CDR3 DNA sequence: TGTGCCAGCAGGGGGGACGGGACCTACGAGCAGTACTTC. Encoded protein: CASRGDGTYEQYF.

In this sample, this clone turned up a few times. V and J are TRBV30 and TRBJ1-1; D uncertain. CDR3 length equals 14 residues. The V gene lost 3 bases and the J gene lost 1 base, with 12 bases spanning the gap. Germline V gene data show CDR1 as GTSNPN and CDR2 as SVGIG (reference sequence). CDR3 sequence (DNA): TGTGCCTGGAGGAACGCTGGGCAGAACACTGAAGCTTTCTTT. Residues: CAWRNAGQNTEAFF.

About this clone: A much larger clone differs by one base, so this may be a read error. The chain couples TRBV9 to TRBJ2-1, with 10 bases that match TRBD2. With 3 bases clipped from V and 0 bases from J, the junction kept 0 bases outside the gene matches. Germline V CDR1 and CDR2: SGDLS, YYNGEE. The CDR3 runs to 15 residues. For the CDR3, the DNA is TGTGCCAGCAGCGCTAGCGGGGGCTCCTACAATGAGCAGTTCTTC. This translates into CASSASGGSYNEQFF.

The V gene is TRBV9, the J gene TRBJ1-4; 8 bases are shared with TRBD1. Germline trimming cut 4 bases from V and 6 bases from J; bases unmatched to any gene: 8. Germline V gene sequence: CDR1 SGDLS, CDR2 YYNGEE. The length of the CDR3 is 15 residues. This CDR3 reads CASSPRQGLDEKLFF. The DNA of the CDR3 is TGTGCCAGCAGCCCACGACAGGGGTTGGATGAAAAACTGTTTTTT.